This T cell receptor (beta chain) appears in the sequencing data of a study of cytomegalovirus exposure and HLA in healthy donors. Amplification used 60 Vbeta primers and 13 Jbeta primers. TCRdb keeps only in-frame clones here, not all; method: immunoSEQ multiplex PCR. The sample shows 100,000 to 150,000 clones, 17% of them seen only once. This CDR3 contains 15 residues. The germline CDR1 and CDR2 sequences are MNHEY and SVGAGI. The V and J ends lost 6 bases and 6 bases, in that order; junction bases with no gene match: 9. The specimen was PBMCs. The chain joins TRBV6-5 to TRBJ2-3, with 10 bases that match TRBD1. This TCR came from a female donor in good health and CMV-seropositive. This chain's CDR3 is CASSALGTGDDTQYF. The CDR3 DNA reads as TGTGCCAGCAGCGCACTTGGGACAGGGGATGATACGCAGTATTTT.